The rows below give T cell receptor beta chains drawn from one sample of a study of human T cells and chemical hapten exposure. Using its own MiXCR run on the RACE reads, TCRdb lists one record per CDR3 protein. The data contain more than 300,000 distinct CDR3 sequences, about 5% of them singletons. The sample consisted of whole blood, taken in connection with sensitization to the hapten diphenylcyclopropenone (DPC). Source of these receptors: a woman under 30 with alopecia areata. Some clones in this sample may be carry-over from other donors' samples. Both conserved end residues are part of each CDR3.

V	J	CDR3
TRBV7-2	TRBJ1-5	CASSLEGNNNQPQHF
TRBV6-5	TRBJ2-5	CASRPPSAPETQYF
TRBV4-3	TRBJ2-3	CASSQEILDTQYF
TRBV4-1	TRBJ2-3	CASSLLAGEKKTQYF
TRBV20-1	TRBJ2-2	CSASPSGGENTGELFF
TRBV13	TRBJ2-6	CATSRGGAGANVLTF
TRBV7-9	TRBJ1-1	CASSAGQGRSTEAFF
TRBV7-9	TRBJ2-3	CASIYPVSDTQYF
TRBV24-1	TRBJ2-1	CATSDSGTSGANEQFF
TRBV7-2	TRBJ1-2	CASSTYRGGYTF
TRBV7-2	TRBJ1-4	CASSLRGHEKLFF
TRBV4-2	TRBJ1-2	CASSQDKTNYGYTF
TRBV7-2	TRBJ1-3	CASSPRAPGAGNTIYF
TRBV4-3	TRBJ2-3	CASSQGPGLAGDDTQYF
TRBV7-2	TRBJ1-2	CASSLEQGAYGYTF
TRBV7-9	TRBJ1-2	CASSYGQGGNYGYTF
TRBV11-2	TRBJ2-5	CASSLGDRQETQYF
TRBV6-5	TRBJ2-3	CATQAYRADTQYF
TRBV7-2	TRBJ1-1	CAGGGTEAFF
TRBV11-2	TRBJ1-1	CASSLEGREAFF
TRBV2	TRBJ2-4	CASSESVPLAKNIQYF
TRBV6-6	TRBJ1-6	CASSYILGRANSPLHF
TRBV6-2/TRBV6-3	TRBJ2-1	CASSLGTLQFF
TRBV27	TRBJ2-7	CAIGLGVAYEQYF
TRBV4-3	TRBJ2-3	CASSYGLAGGPGTDTQYF
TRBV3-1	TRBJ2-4	CASSQGQGVAKNIQYF
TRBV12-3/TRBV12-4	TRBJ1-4	CASSFFVGATNEKLFF
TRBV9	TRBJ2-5	CASSTRGLQETQYF
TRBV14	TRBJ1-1	CASSHGRGTEAFF
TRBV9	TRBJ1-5	CASSAGQGGQPQHF
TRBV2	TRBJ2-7	CAGRTGRSYEQYF
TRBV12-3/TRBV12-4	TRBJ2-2	CASSRLQGEGPGELFF
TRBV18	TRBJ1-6	CASSESSPSTSNSPLHF
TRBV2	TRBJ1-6	CASRQGTGSPLHF
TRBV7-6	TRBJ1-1	CASSLGGDRPPFKNTEAFF
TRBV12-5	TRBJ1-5	CASGLGTGGNQPQHF
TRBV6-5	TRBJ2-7	CASSSLRGPDEQYF